What follows describes a single T cell receptor (beta chain). The sample originates from a study of blood T cell repertoires in COVID-19. About the research overall: T cells, B-cell-depleted T cells, or PBMCs supplied cDNA or gDNA.

Per the study methods: Reference gene primer amplification gave estimated nucleated cell counts. Repertoires were generated with immunoSEQ multiplex PCR, while TCRdb's copy carries only in-frame clones and drops some. D and trimming come from the DNA, and the V and J calls and clone size come from that table. Found here are 200,000 to 300,000 clones, approximately 84% of them singletons; the top ten hold approximately 3.5%. Germline V gene lookup returns CDR1 SNHLY and CDR2 FYNNEI. The CDR3 has 16 amino acids. J was trimmed by 0 bases and V by 5 bases; bases with no gene match: 7. Participants were aged about 18 to 90 years, lived in 25 or so US areas, and enrolled virtually. Participants reported their clinical history, and cohort assignment relied on those reports.

The clonotype comes from a woman between 40 and 55 years old with acute COVID-19. This chain links TRBV2 with TRBJ2-1, with 7 bases fitting TRBD2. The sequenced sample was PBMCs or T cells enriched from blood (not recorded which). This CDR3 reads CASSLSTGGSYNEQFF. In DNA, the CDR3 is TGTGCCAGCAGTTTAAGCACGGGGGGCTCCTACAATGAGCAGTTCTTC.